This T cell receptor (beta chain) was found in a study of shared clonotypes between healthy human individuals. Study context: The people who gave samples were two women and a few men aged 18 to 49. General observations from the study: Rarefaction revealed incomplete sorted-subset sequencing despite large depth.

This CDR3 spans 14 amino acids. The V gene's germline CDR1 is MNHNY and CDR2 SVGAGI (reference sequence). V dropped 6 bases and J dropped 0 bases, with 9 bases sitting between them. Both subsets, CD45RA+ naive and CD45RA-negative memory, were split from the CD4+ cells. Turning to this clone: Its antigen is not known.

Sequencing used immunoSEQ multiplex PCR; TCRdb keeps in-frame clones, though not all of them. The sample carries about 2.3 million clones, over 85% recorded once. The chain employs TRBV6-6 and TRBJ1-5; D unclear. The sequence came from a man in his late teens or twenties in good health. Some clones in this sample may be carry-over from other donors' samples. Material for sequencing was naive CD4+ T cells from PBMCs. Noted subset: CD45RA+ positively selected. The CDR3 protein is CASRSLNSNQPQHF. The CDR3 nucleotides are TGTGCCAGCAGATCCCTAAATAGCAATCAGCCCCAGCATTTT.